Listed here are 16 T cell receptor beta chains from one sample, sequenced in a study of CD8 T cells in Susac syndrome. RNA was extracted with the RNeasy kit, and a quantity of roughly 0.45 to 1 ug was reverse transcribed using random hexamers. TCRdb independently ran MiXCR on the immunoSEQ multiplex PCR reads; one entry per CDR3 protein. The sample holds roughly 330,000 distinct CDR3 sequences, around 90% seen once. Specimen: CD4+ T cells from PBMCs. The receptors stem from a human donor with multiple sclerosis.

V is TRBV13 and J is TRBJ1-4; D gene unclear. Germline-derived CDR1 and CDR2 are PRHDT and FYEKMQ (reference sequence). Trimming left V 2 bases short and J 6 bases short, with 10 bases between. The CDR3 extends over 14 amino acids. This CDR3 is CASSLWGGDEKLFF. Here the CDR3 DNA reads TGTGCCAGCAGCTTATGGGGAGGCGATGAAAAACTGTTTTTT. Using reference TRBV13 and TRBJ1-4 for the parts outside the CDR3, the full variable domain is AAGVIQSPRHLIKEKRETATLKCYPIPRHDTVYWYQQGPGQDPQFLISFYEKMQSDKGSIPDRFSAQQFSDYHSELNMSSLELGDSALYFCASSLWGGDEKLFFGSGTQLSVL.

The J gene is TRBJ1-1, the V gene TRBV7-9; perhaps TRBD1 as D (6 bases). Germline CDR1 reads SEHNR; CDR2 reads FQNEAQ (reference sequence). Trimming left V 2 bases short and J 7 bases short, with 11 bases between. The CDR3 totals 13 residues. CDR3 sequence (DNA): TGTGCCAGCAGCTTATCAGGGGAGGGTGAAGCTTTCTTT. Protein: CASSLSGEGEAFF.

J is TRBJ2-6 and V is TRBV7-2, with 9 bases fitting TRBD1. The V and J ends lost 0 bases and 2 bases, in that order; junction bases with no gene match: 17. Germline CDR1 and CDR2: SGHTA and FQGNSA. This CDR3 spans 22 amino acids. This CDR3 reads CASSLARTPRLRDRAGANVLTF. CDR3 DNA: TGTGCCAGCAGCTTAGCCCGAACCCCCAGACTCCGGGACAGGGCTGGGGCCAACGTCCTGACTTTC.

The chain links TRBV20-1 to TRBJ1-2; tentative D call: TRBD1 (5 bases). The CDR3 sequence is 15 residues long. The ends were cut back, 3 bases at V and 4 bases at J, with 18 bases in the middle. CDR1 is DFQATT, CDR2 SNEGSKA, per germline (reference sequence). Here the CDR3 reads CSASPPVQDGYGYTF. DNA for the CDR3: TGCAGTGCTAGTCCCCCAGTACAGGATGGCTATGGCTACACCTTC.

This chain links TRBV10-3 with TRBJ2-7; no definite D call. V was clipped by 0 bases and J by 6 bases, with 6 bases between them. The CDR3 is 12 residues long. Looked up from germline, CDR1 is ENHRY and CDR2 is SYGVKD. CDR3 sequence (DNA): TGTGCCATCAGTGAGTCGAGGTTCGAGCAGTACTTC. It codes for CAISESRFEQYF.

The chain carries TRBV7-9 and TRBJ2-1; 11 positions agree with TRBD2. CDR3 length: 15 amino acids. CDR1 and CDR2 from the germline V gene are SEHNR and FQNEAQ (reference sequence). The junction had 6 bases not matched to a gene; V was cut back by 5 bases and J by 6 bases. The CDR3 DNA reads TGTGCCAGCAGCCATACTAGCGGGGGTGTCAATGAGCAGTTCTTC. Encoded protein: CASSHTSGGVNEQFF.

The V call is TRBV5-6, the J call TRBJ2-7; D unresolved. Germline V gene sequence: CDR1 SGHDT, CDR2 YYEEEE. The CDR3 has 15 amino acids. V was cut by 2 bases and J by 3 bases, with 15 bases left in between. CDR3 sequence reads: CASSFSMATVYEQYF. In nucleotides, the CDR3 is TGTGCCAGCAGCTTTTCTATGGCAACCGTCTACGAGCAGTACTTC.

CDR3 protein: CSVANRIGLQETQYF. CDR3 coding DNA: TGCAGCGTCGCCAACCGGATAGGTCTGCAAGAGACCCAGTACTTC. This chain links TRBV29-1 with TRBJ2-5, with no clear D. The CDR3 has 15 amino acids. Germline V lookup: CDR1 SQVTM, CDR2 ANQGSEA. Trimming pared 6 bases from V and 2 bases from J, leaving 19 bases between.

V gene TRBV18 combines with J gene TRBJ2-7; tentative D call: TRBD2 (6 bases). The V gene lost 4 bases and the J gene lost 1 base, with 14 bases spanning the gap. CDR3 size: 15 residues. CDR1 KGHSH and CDR2 LQKENI come from the germline V gene. CDR3 DNA sequence: TGTGCCAGCTCACAACCAGGTGCGGGGTCCTACGAGCAGTACTTC. Protein sequence: CASSQPGAGSYEQYF.

Only one count was recorded for this clonotype. This chain joins TRBV18 and TRBJ2-2, with D possibly matching TRBD1 (6 bases). Germline V gene sequence: CDR1 KGHSH, CDR2 LQKENI. The V gene lost 3 bases and the J gene lost 4 bases, with 9 bases spanning the gap. This CDR3 contains 14 residues. The CDR3 reads CASSPQGSTGELFF. The CDR3 coding sequence is TGTGCCAGCTCACCGCAGGGGTCCACCGGGGAGCTGTTTTTT. The full variable domain, with the rest looked up from reference TRBV18 and TRBJ2-2, is NAGVMQNPRHLVRRRGQEARLRCSPMKGHSHVYWYRQLPEEGLKFMVYLQKENIIDESGMPKERFSAEFPKEGPSILRIQQVVRGDSAAYFCASSPQGSTGELFFGEGSRLTVL.

This chain connects TRBV13 to TRBJ2-7; the match to TRBD1 covers 12 bases. Losses at the gene ends were 3 bases for V and 5 bases for J; bases not matched to a gene: 2. The CDR3 is 14 residues long. Germline CDR1 is PRHDT and CDR2 is FYEKMQ (reference sequence). DNA for the CDR3: TGTGCCAGCAGCTTCCGGGACAGGGGGCACGAGCAGTACTTC. This gives the protein CASSFRDRGHEQYF.

The genes are TRBV28 and TRBJ2-1, with 7 positions matching TRBD2. V dropped 1 base and J dropped 3; count of bases not matched to a gene: 6. The CDR3 loop spans 16 amino acids. The germline V gene has CDR1 MDHEN and CDR2 SYDVKM. CDR3: CASSLSPSGVYNEQFF. CDR3 nucleotide sequence: TGTGCCAGCAGTTTATCCCCCAGCGGGGTCTACAATGAGCAGTTCTTC.

This clonotype was recorded only once. The V and J genes are TRBV20-1 and TRBJ2-1, with D possibly TRBD2 on 5 matching bases. The germline gives CDR1 DFQATT, CDR2 SNEGSKA (reference sequence). V gave up 2 bases and J gave up 4 bases, with 6 bases separating them. This CDR3 has 12 residues. The CDR3 DNA reads as TGCAGTGCTAGACGCGGGTACAATGAGCAGTTCTTC. Translation: CSARRGYNEQFF.

This chain connects TRBV2 to TRBJ1-4; TRBD1 is a possible D gene (5 bases). The V end lost 7 bases, the J end lost 7 bases, and 13 bases lay between the germline ends. CDR1 is SNHLY, CDR2 FYNNEI, per germline. This CDR3 spans 13 amino acids. The CDR3 DNA follows: TGTGCCAGCACCGGGCAGGGCAGTGAAAAACTGTTTTTT. Protein sequence: CASTGQGSEKLFF.

The genes are TRBV5-1 and TRBJ2-3; D is undetermined. Trimming removed 2 bases from V and 0 bases from J, with 7 bases in between. This CDR3 has 14 amino acids. Germline assignment: CDR1 SGHRS and CDR2 YFSETQ. CDR3 in amino acids: CASSLSRSTDTQYF. The CDR3, as DNA: TGCGCCAGCAGCTTAAGTCGCAGCACAGATACGCAGTATTTT.

The chain has TRBV19 and TRBJ2-3; TRBD2 is a possible D gene (5 bases). V was trimmed by 9 bases and J by 2 bases, leaving 24 bases between them. The CDR3 is made up of 17 amino acids. The germline V gene has CDR1 LNHDA and CDR2 SQIVND (reference sequence). The CDR3 sequence: CASSKGLDLYYTDTQYF. CDR3 coding DNA: TGTGCCAGCTCGAAGGGCCTGGACTTGTACTACACAGATACGCAGTATTTT.